These 30 T cell receptor beta chains were sequenced from one sample in a study of CD8 T cells in ankylosing spondylitis. TCRdb analysed the 5' RACE reads with MiXCR anew, one entry per CDR3 protein. This sample yields around 120,000 distinct CDR3 sequences, of which 9.3% are seen a single time; 3% to 4% belongs to the top ten. Sample: blood, either unsorted or a sorted T cell fraction (not recorded which). The receptor source for this set is a male donor with ankylosing spondylitis or in good health (not recorded which).

The chain links TRBV7-2 to TRBJ1-6, with D perhaps TRBD1 (5 bases). Trimming shortened V by 1 base and J by 10 bases, and 14 bases separated the two germline ends. Germline-derived CDR1 and CDR2 are SGHTA and FQGNSA. The CDR3 has 15 amino acids. The CDR3 nucleotides read TGTGCCAGCAGCTTAGTTTGGGGGGGACGATCACCCCTCCACTTT. Its translation: CASSLVWGGRSPLHF.

This clonotype was counted ten times or more. The chain carries TRBV5-1 and TRBJ2-1; a possible D gene is TRBD2 (7 bases). Trimming took 1 base from V and 8 from J, leaving 10 bases between them. Germline CDR1 SGHRS, CDR2 YFSETQ. The CDR3 totals 13 residues. The CDR3 reads CASSLRGGYEQFF. CDR3 coding DNA: TGCGCCAGCAGCTTGAGGGGGGGGTATGAGCAGTTCTTC.

This clonotype was recorded many times. This rearrangement joins TRBV12-3 or TRBV12-4 to TRBJ1-5; tentatively, D is TRBD1 (6 bases). The length of the CDR3 is 13 residues. Trimming left V 2 bases short and J 4 bases short, with 6 bases between. The CDR3 protein is CASSLQGNQPQHF. CDR3 sequence (DNA): TGTGCCAGCAGTTTACAGGGGAATCAGCCCCAGCATTTT.

The chain links TRBV6-2 or TRBV6-3 to TRBJ2-1; D remains ambiguous. V lost 7 bases and J lost 0, with 13 bases in between. Germline CDR1 is MNHEY and CDR2 is SVGEGT. This CDR3 contains 15 residues. CDR3 protein: CASTPDAGSYNEQFF. In DNA, the CDR3 is TGTGCCAGCACGCCCGACGCCGGCTCCTACAATGAGCAGTTCTTC.

This clonotype was counted ten times or more. The V call is TRBV11-2, the J call TRBJ2-7; D is ambiguous. The CDR3 is 14 residues long. Germline lookup yields CDR1 SGHAT and CDR2 FQNNGV. The V end was cut by 5 bases, the J end by 2 bases, with 13 bases between. The CDR3 reads CASSRLQVAYEQYF. The CDR3 DNA sequence: TGTGCCAGCAGCCGACTTCAGGTCGCCTACGAGCAGTACTTC.

The table lists this clonotype with many counts. V usage is TRBV29-1 and J usage is TRBJ2-7; 11 nucleotides align to TRBD2. This CDR3 has 11 amino acids. Germline CDR1 and CDR2: SQVTM and ANQGSEA. V trimming: 4 bases; J trimming: 7 bases; junction bases outside the gene matches: 0. The CDR3 region is CSVGTSGEQYF. The DNA of the CDR3 is TGCAGCGTTGGGACTAGCGGGGAGCAGTACTTC.

This clonotype was observed at least ten times. DNA of the CDR3: TGTGCCAGCAGTCCAAAGGGACTAGCGGGAGCAACCCGCTCGCAGTATTTT. Translation: CASSPKGLAGATRSQYF. The chain recombines TRBV27 with TRBJ2-3; 14 bases align to TRBD2. CDR1 MNHEY and CDR2 SMNVEV come from the germline V gene (reference sequence). This CDR3 spans 17 amino acids. V lost 5 bases to trimming and J lost 10 bases; unmatched junction nucleotides: 14.

With respect to this clonotype: Just one base apart from a much larger clone, this may be a read error. This chain joins TRBV15 and TRBJ2-3; D not certain. The CDR3 consists of 19 residues. Per germline, CDR1 LNHNV and CDR2 YYDKDF (reference sequence). Trimming took off 0 bases at V and 0 bases at J, with 19 bases between the two ends. The CDR3 DNA is TGTGCCACCAGCAGAGATTTACGGAATATCCGTGCTAGCACAGATACGCAGTATTTT. This sequence encodes CATSRDLRNIRASTDTQYF.

The sample holds many counts of this clonotype. The J gene is TRBJ2-2, the V gene TRBV14; no definite D call. The CDR3 is 14 amino acids. CDR1 is SGHDN and CDR2 is FVKESK in the germline V gene. Trimming pared 4 bases from V and 5 bases from J, leaving 11 bases between. The CDR3 loop is CASSRFGLTGELFF. CDR3 bases: TGTGCCAGCAGCCGCTTCGGGTTAACCGGGGAGCTGTTTTTT. Supplemented by reference TRBV14 and TRBJ2-2, the full variable domain reads EAGVTQFPSHSVIEKGQTVTLRCDPISGHDNLYWYRRVMGKEIKFLLHFVKESKQDESGMPNNRFLAERTGGTYSTLKVQPAELEDSGVYFCASSRFGLTGELFFGEGSRLTVL.

CDR3 coding DNA: TGTGCCAGCACCTTTTTCGGGCCGGGGGCCATGAACACTGAAGCTTTCTTT. It codes for CASTFFGPGAMNTEAFF. V and J are TRBV4-2 and TRBJ1-1, with D perhaps TRBD1 (6 bases). V was cut by 7 bases and J by 0 bases, with 21 bases left in between. In germline, CDR1 is LGHNA, CDR2 YNFKEQ. The CDR3 runs to 17 residues.

This clonotype has ten or more counts. The J gene is TRBJ2-7, the V gene TRBV29-1; D call uncertain. CDR1 and CDR2 (germline): SQVTM, ANQGSEA. V lost 7 bases and J 3 bases, leaving 10 bases between the germline ends. The CDR3 sequence is 11 residues long. The CDR3 DNA is TGCAGCGCCATAAGTCTCTACGAGCAGTACTTC. Translating it yields CSAISLYEQYF.

The chain is built from TRBV20-1 and TRBJ2-5; no clear D gene. Per the germline V gene, CDR1 is DFQATT and CDR2 is SNEGSKA (reference sequence). The CDR3 is 15 amino acids. Trimming removed 3 bases at V and 3 bases at J, with 17 bases between. For the CDR3, the DNA is TGCAGTGCTAGCGGTTCTGTTGGGTTGAAAGAGACCCAGTACTTC. Translating it yields CSASGSVGLKETQYF.

The V call is TRBV5-1, the J call TRBJ2-2; the D gene is possibly TRBD2 (6 bases). Germline CDR1 and CDR2: SGHRS and YFSETQ. This CDR3 spans 17 amino acids. With 0 bases removed from V and 5 bases from J, the gap between germline ends came to 17 bases. Written as DNA, the CDR3 is TGCGCCAGCAGCTTGGCCTCCCCCCCCGGGAGAACCGGGGAGCTGTTTTTT. Translation: CASSLASPPGRTGELFF.

This clonotype was seen ten or more times. The chain uses TRBV20-1 and TRBJ1-1; 7 bases align to TRBD1. The CDR3 loop spans 16 amino acids. V lost 6 bases, J lost 1 base, and 14 bases stayed unmatched. Germline V gives CDR1 DFQATT, CDR2 SNEGSKA (reference sequence). The CDR3 DNA follows: TGCAGTGCCAAAATTGGGGCAGGGGGGTCGAACACTGAAGCTTTCTTT. Its protein is CSAKIGAGGSNTEAFF.

This clonotype was counted many times. The rearrangement uses TRBV5-1 and TRBJ2-1, with 8 nucleotides matching TRBD2. Germline V lookup: CDR1 SGHRS, CDR2 YFSETQ. CDR3 size: 19 residues. The ends lost 4 bases at V and 5 bases at J; junction bases unmatched: 20. The CDR3 coding sequence is TGCGCCAGCAGCCGGGCTGGTTCGGGGGGGCCAGGGTCGGACAATGAGCAGTTCTTC. It is translated as CASSRAGSGGPGSDNEQFF.

At least ten counts were recorded for this clonotype. The V call is TRBV7-2, the J call TRBJ2-7; D is unresolved. Germline V gene data show CDR1 as SGHTA and CDR2 as FQGNSA. This CDR3 is built from 15 residues. Trimming shortened V by 0 bases and J by 3 bases, and 12 bases separated the two germline ends. The CDR3, as DNA: TGTGCCAGCAGCTTAGCGGCGGTAGCCAACTACGAGCAGTACTTC. Protein product: CASSLAAVANYEQYF.

This clonotype was seen many times. The chain carries TRBV9 and TRBJ2-5; D may be TRBD1 or TRBD2 (5 bases each). Germline CDR1 and CDR2: SGDLS and YYNGEE. Trimming removed 0 bases at V and 4 bases at J, with 16 bases between. CDR3 length: 16 residues. The CDR3 sequence is CASSVGRVRDGETQYF. The CDR3 nucleotides are TGTGCCAGCAGCGTAGGTAGGGTACGGGACGGAGAGACCCAGTACTTC.

There are many counts of this clonotype. J is TRBJ2-7 and V is TRBV12-3 or TRBV12-4, with 11 bases lining up with TRBD2. The CDR3 totals 16 residues. V trimming: 3 bases; J trimming: 2 bases; junction bases outside the gene matches: 6. CDR3 in amino acids: CASSFVAGGPPYEQYF. The CDR3 DNA is TGTGCCAGCAGTTTCGTAGCGGGAGGGCCTCCCTACGAGCAGTACTTC.

This clonotype has ten or more counts. This sequence joins TRBV12-3 or TRBV12-4 and TRBJ1-5; D not resolved. The CDR3 is 14 residues long. V shed 6 bases and J shed 0 bases, with 9 bases lying between them. DNA for the CDR3: TGTGCCAGCAGAGAAGACGTTAGCAATCAGCCCCAGCATTTT. This translates into CASREDVSNQPQHF.

This clonotype was detected many times. The V gene is TRBV20-1, the J gene TRBJ1-3; D might be TRBD1 (5 bases). The CDR3 totals 13 residues. V was trimmed by 5 bases and J by 4 bases, leaving 12 bases between them. Germline V gene data show CDR1 as DFQATT and CDR2 as SNEGSKA (reference sequence). The CDR3 region has the DNA TGCAGTGCTTCCCAGGGTGGAGGAAACACCATATATTTT. It translates to CSASQGGGNTIYF.

The chain carries TRBV7-8 and TRBJ2-3; possible D gene TRBD1, 6 bases. CDR3 size: 15 residues. V gave up 6 bases and J gave up 6 bases, with 19 bases separating them. Germline V gene sequence: CDR1 SGHVS, CDR2 FQNEAQ. CDR3 region: CASSLGGPPGDTQYF. The DNA of the CDR3 is TGTGCCAGCAGTCTAGGGGGACCACCGGGCGATACGCAGTATTTT.

This clonotype was picked up many times. This rearrangement joins TRBV7-2 to TRBJ2-5; 8 positions agree with TRBD2. There are 15 residues in the CDR3. Germline CDR1 is SGHTA and CDR2 is FQGNSA. V lost 5 bases to trimming and J lost 0 bases; unmatched junction nucleotides: 5. The chain's CDR3 is CASSPRLANQETQYF. CDR3 nucleotides: TGTGCCAGCAGCCCCCGACTAGCGAACCAAGAGACCCAGTACTTC.

This clonotype turned up a few times. The chain links TRBV7-9 to TRBJ2-4, with D possibly TRBD2 on 6 matching bases. V lost 3 bases, J lost 9 bases, and 12 bases lay in between. The germline gives CDR1 SEHNR, CDR2 FQNEAQ (reference sequence). CDR3 length: 13 amino acids. This CDR3 is CASSLEGLGIQYF. For the CDR3, the DNA is TGTGCCAGCAGCTTGGAGGGGCTGGGCATTCAGTACTTC.

In its sample, this clonotype was seen many times. V and J are TRBV29-1 and TRBJ2-2, with D perhaps being TRBD1 or TRBD2 (7 bases each). CDR3 length: 13 residues. CDR1 and CDR2 (germline): SQVTM, ANQGSEA. Trimming took 3 bases from V and 4 from J, leaving 9 bases between them. CDR3: CSVDRGGTGELFF. CDR3 coding DNA: TGCAGCGTTGACAGGGGGGGCACCGGGGAGCTGTTTTTT.

This clonotype was recorded a few times. The rearrangement joins TRBV11-2 to TRBJ2-1; D unclear. This CDR3 has 18 amino acids. Trimming left V 0 bases short and J 0 bases short, with 15 bases between. Germline V lookup: CDR1 SGHAT, CDR2 FQNNGV. CDR3 protein: CASSLDRREHISYNEQFF. As DNA, the CDR3 is TGTGCCAGCAGCTTAGATCGTAGGGAACACATCTCCTACAATGAGCAGTTCTTC.

This clonotype was seen repeatedly, ten times or more. J is TRBJ2-3 and V is TRBV5-1; TRBD2 agrees at 7 bases. The CDR3 covers 16 residues. Germline trimming cut 0 bases from V and 2 bases from J; bases unmatched to any gene: 6. Germline values: CDR1 SGHRS, CDR2 YFSETQ. The CDR3 reads CASSLGSGLFTDTQYF. CDR3 DNA: TGCGCCAGCAGCTTGGGTAGCGGGCTGTTCACAGATACGCAGTATTTT.

This clonotype was seen many times. The chain uses TRBV5-1 and TRBJ2-3, with 8 positions matching TRBD2. This CDR3 has 15 residues. CDR1 and CDR2 from the germline V gene are SGHRS and YFSETQ. After removal of 4 bases from V and 3 bases from J, the junction contained 7 bases not matched to a gene. The CDR3 DNA reads TGCGCCAGCAGCCCAGCGGGAGTTTGGACAGATACGCAGTATTTT. The encoded protein is CASSPAGVWTDTQYF.

This clonotype has more than one count but fewer than ten. This rearrangement joins TRBV7-8 to TRBJ1-2; a possible D gene is TRBD1 (5 bases). The ends were cut back, 0 bases at V and 4 bases at J, with 9 bases in the middle. Germline-derived CDR1 and CDR2 are SGHVS and FQNEAQ. CDR3 length equals 14 residues. This CDR3 reads CASSLAGVTYGYTF. The DNA of the CDR3 is TGTGCCAGCAGCTTAGCAGGGGTGACCTATGGCTACACCTTC.

This clonotype was counted many times. Germline is not matched at one junction end, which may reflect a read error. The V call is TRBV5-4, the J call TRBJ2-7; maybe TRBD2 (5 bases). The CDR3 length is 13 residues. Germline-derived CDR1 and CDR2 are SGHNT and YYREEE (reference sequence). CDR3 region: CASSSGTSSEQYF. DNA of the CDR3: TGTGCCAGCAGCTCGGGAACCTCCTCCGAGCAGTACTTC.

This rearrangement joins TRBV29-1 to TRBJ2-2, with a weak D call TRBD1 (5 bases). Germline CDR1 and CDR2: SQVTM and ANQGSEA. The V end was cut by 2 bases, the J end by 6 bases, with 16 bases between. This CDR3 has 15 amino acids. In nucleotides, the CDR3 is TGCAGCGTTGAATATACTACAGGTTTATCCGGGGAGCTGTTTTTT. Residues: CSVEYTTGLSGELFF.